This T cell receptor beta chain was profiled in a study of radiation and T cells in renal cell carcinoma. The table lists this clone with a few counts. Method: immunoSEQ multiplex PCR; TCRdb's copy keeps in-frame clones and lacks some. The top ten hold around 4% of the sample, which has 150,000 or so clones, roughly nine tenths seen once. As to time point: baseline pretreatment blood. Treatment reported: 15 Gy SBRT to primary tumor, nephrectomy 4 weeks later. CDR3 length: 14 residues. Germline trimming cut 5 bases from V and 6 bases from J; bases unmatched to any gene: 6. CDR1 and CDR2 from the germline V gene are SGHTA and FQGNSA.

Specimen: blood, collected from a patient whose treatment included radiotherapy and nephrectomy. This chain joins TRBV7-2 and TRBJ2-2, with TRBD2 matching over 7 bases. This receptor was identified in a woman in her 70s with renal cell carcinoma. CDR3 in amino acids: CASSLLGRAGELFF. CDR3 sequence (DNA): TGTGCCAGCAGCCTCCTAGGGAGGGCCGGGGAGCTGTTTTTT.